A single sample is the source of the 13 T cell receptor beta chains below, sequenced in a study of T cell changes during pregnancy in multiple sclerosis. The assay was immunoSEQ multiplex PCR, and TCRdb's table has in-frame clones only and misses some. The profile shows 50,000 to 65,000 clones, approximately 92% of them singletons. This sample comprised peripheral blood, obtained in the first trimester of pregnancy. All receptors come from a female donor with multiple sclerosis, enrolled in a pregnancy study.

V is TRBV2 and J is TRBJ2-3, with 9 positions matching TRBD1. Unmatched junction bases numbered 8, after V lost 8 bases and J lost 2 bases. Germline V lookup: CDR1 SNHLY, CDR2 FYNNEI. The CDR3 extends over 15 amino acids. The CDR3 loop is CASRLGTGNTDTQYF. Written as DNA, the CDR3 is TGTGCCAGCCGCCTAGGGACAGGGAACACAGATACGCAGTATTTT.

V and J are TRBV5-1 and TRBJ2-2; possibly TRBD2 for D (6 bases). Germline V gene sequence: CDR1 SGHRS, CDR2 YFSETQ. V was pared by 1 base and J by 3 bases, with 10 bases between. CDR3 length: 15 residues. The CDR3 nucleotides are TGCGCCAGCAGCTTGAAGACTAGTCACACCGGGGAGCTGTTTTTT. Translation gives CASSLKTSHTGELFF.

CDR3 loop: CASSSSGIPYEQYF. The CDR3 nucleotides are TGTGCCAGCAGCTCCTCGGGGATCCCTTACGAGCAGTACTTC. V usage is TRBV7-2 and J usage is TRBJ2-7; D is possibly TRBD2 (5 bases). Between the trimmed V and J ends, which lost 4 bases and 4 bases, there was a span of 14 bases. The CDR3 sequence is 14 residues long. The germline V gene encodes CDR1 SGHTA and CDR2 FQGNSA.

This clone was detected only a few times. The rearrangement links TRBV4-2 to TRBJ2-3, with D possibly being TRBD2 (6 bases). V was cut by 1 base and J by 0 bases, with 11 bases left in between. Germline V gives CDR1 LGHNA, CDR2 YNFKEQ. The CDR3 is 16 residues long. The CDR3 protein is CASSQGTGTSTDTQYF. DNA of the CDR3: TGTGCCAGCAGCCAAGGAACCGGGACTAGCACAGATACGCAGTATTTT.

This sequence joins TRBV7-9 and TRBJ2-3, with 9 bases matching TRBD1. The CDR3 runs to 15 residues. With 4 bases clipped from V and 2 bases from J, the junction kept 4 bases outside the gene matches. The germline V gene encodes CDR1 SEHNR and CDR2 FQNEAQ (reference sequence). The CDR3 reads CASSSGTGLTDTQYF. The CDR3 coding sequence is TGTGCCAGCAGCTCCGGGACAGGGCTCACAGATACGCAGTATTTT.

V usage is TRBV7-2 and J usage is TRBJ1-5; tentatively, D is TRBD1 (5 bases). The V and J ends lost 3 bases and 4 bases respectively, with 13 bases between them. The CDR3 loop spans 15 amino acids. Germline CDR1 and CDR2: SGHTA and FQGNSA. The CDR3 sequence: CASSLERGLNQPQHF. The CDR3 DNA reads as TGTGCCAGCAGCTTGGAAAGGGGTCTAAATCAGCCCCAGCATTTT.

The chain is built from TRBV7-3 and TRBJ2-3, with 9 bases lining up with TRBD2. The germline V gene has CDR1 SGHTA and CDR2 FQGTGA. The V segment lost 0 bases and the J segment 1 base; nucleotides outside the gene matches: 5. CDR3 length equals 17 residues. The CDR3 nucleotides read TGTGCCAGCAGCTTAACTTGGAAGCGGGGGGGCACAGATACGCAGTATTTT. It is translated as CASSLTWKRGGTDTQYF.

V and J are TRBV10-3 and TRBJ1-4; tentative D call: TRBD1 (6 bases). V was shortened by 6 bases and J by 7 bases, with 12 bases between the two germline ends. CDR3 length: 13 residues. Per the germline V gene, CDR1 is ENHRY and CDR2 is SYGVKD. CDR3 loop: CAIRRGGGEKLFF. The CDR3 coding sequence is TGTGCCATCAGGAGAGGGGGTGGTGAAAAACTGTTTTTT.

V and J are TRBV7-6 and TRBJ2-2; D uncertain. From germline, CDR1 is SGHVS and CDR2 FNYEAQ. This CDR3 has 12 residues. V dropped 2 bases and J dropped 7 bases, with 5 bases sitting between them. Written as DNA, the CDR3 is TGTGCCAGCAGCTTAAATATCGGGGAGCTGTTTTTT. Protein: CASSLNIGELFF.

This chain joins TRBV5-6 and TRBJ1-4, with D maybe TRBD1 (6 bases). This CDR3 has 15 residues. Germline CDR1 is SGHDT and CDR2 is YYEEEE. V was trimmed by 1 base and J by 5 bases, leaving 12 bases between them. The CDR3 DNA reads TGTGCCAGCAGCTTGCAGGGGCCCGGGAATGAAAAACTGTTTTTT. Its translation is CASSLQGPGNEKLFF.

The J gene is TRBJ2-2, the V gene TRBV7-9, with TRBD2 matching 16 bases. The J segment lost 4 bases and the V segment lost 3 bases, leaving 5 bases of the junction unmatched. Looked up from germline, CDR1 is SEHNR and CDR2 is FQNEAQ (reference sequence). This CDR3 region has 18 residues. CDR3 in DNA: TGTGCCAGCAGCTTTGGGACTAGCGGGGGGGCCGTCACCGGGGAGCTGTTTTTT. Protein sequence: CASSFGTSGGAVTGELFF.

The chain combines TRBV7-2 with TRBJ1-1; no clear D gene. The CDR3 extends over 13 amino acids. Germline CDR1 reads SGHTA; CDR2 reads FQGNSA. The ends were cut back, 2 bases at V and 1 base at J, with 5 bases in the middle. CDR3 residues: CASSLKQNTEAFF. The DNA of the CDR3 is TGTGCCAGCAGCTTAAAGCAGAACACTGAAGCTTTCTTT.

The V call is TRBV19, the J call TRBJ1-2; D is unresolved. The CDR3 has 13 residues. Trimming stripped 7 bases from V and 4 bases from J, with 13 bases between. Per the germline V gene, CDR1 is LNHDA and CDR2 is SQIVND (reference sequence). This CDR3 is CASTPVGGYGYTF. The CDR3 region has the DNA TGTGCCAGTACCCCGGTGGGAGGCTATGGCTACACCTTC.